The text below deals with one TCR beta chain. Its antigen is still unknown. Produced via immunoSEQ multiplex PCR; TCRdb's table is partial and in-frame only. Among tens of thousands of clones listed, 80% to 90% were seen once. The CDR3 length is 13 residues. The germline CDR1 and CDR2 sequences are SGHVS and FQNEAQ. Trimming removed 6 bases from V and 4 bases from J, with 10 bases in between. These data belong to a study of radiotherapy plus CTLA-4 blockade in lung cancer. In the study overall: Among enrolled patients, over 15% responded and about 30% achieved disease control. Study-wide findings and caveats: The best predictor of response was reported to be early blood T cell clone dynamics, with interferon-beta. Some TCR clones had been derived from tumors. These clones expanded in peripheral blood after radiotherapy plus ipilimumab.

The specimen was peripheral blood, collected from a patient treated with radiotherapy plus ipilimumab. The source of this sequence is a human donor with non-small cell lung cancer whose response to radiotherapy plus ipilimumab could not be evaluated. This chain uses TRBV7-8 with TRBJ1-5; D perhaps matches TRBD1 (6 bases). The CDR3 DNA follows: TGTGCCAGCAGTTTAACAGGGAATCAGCCCCAGCATTTT. This translates into CASSLTGNQPQHF.